This T cell receptor beta chain originates from a study of cytomegalovirus exposure and HLA in healthy donors (TCRdb year 2017). With regard to the full study: According to an earlier analysis of 450 to 650 of the donors, 150 million to 200 million T cells yielded roughly 110 million unique TCR beta sequences and about 280 Gb of sequence data. The number of donors typed differed by locus, with roughly 629-640 for A, B, C, DRB1 and DQB1, 522 for DQA1, over 600 for DPA1, and under 490 for DPB1. Among roughly 400 genotyped donors of the cohort, an average of about 220,000 unique TCR beta nucleotide sequences was sequenced per donor, of which approximately 18% were non-productive. Rather than drawing on any new phenotypic data, the later analysis identified candidate immune exposures from TCR beta sequences and the way those sequences occurred across donors. The study aimed to test whether cataloging public T cell receptors could reveal signatures of past pathogen exposure. A later analysis re-analyzed previously published TCR beta repertoires from 600 to 850 donors and added high-resolution HLA genotyping to study TCR occurrence patterns. To decide whether each TCR beta V gene segment behaved as functional or pseudogenic, an earlier analysis of some 580 of the donors relied on high-throughput TCR beta sequencing. A separate validation cohort of approximately 120 different subjects was used in addition to the 666-subject first cohort. The genetic ancestry cluster associated with self-reported Caucasian donors included about 84% of the roughly 380 genotyped donors. HLA typing covered class I and class II loci at four-digit resolution. High-throughput TCR immunosequencing, statistical association of individual TCRs with disease status, and machine learning were combined to predict cytomegalovirus infection status. Roughly 5 DR-DQ haplotypes were treated as single units for association and clustering because of strong linkage in the cohort. Approximately 310 gigabases of sequencing data and 75 million to 85 million unique TCR sequences made up an early release that covered over 550 HLA-typed donors. Every repertoire in the discovery cohort had been generated on one and the same sequencing platform. Genome-wide SNP genotypes for about 65% of the roughly 670 donors were used in a later genetic analysis, which treated that subset as a discovery cohort. The study used immunosequencing to profile the T cell repertoires of several hundred subjects and linked those repertoires to cytomegalovirus serostatus. Donor age, sex, ethnicity and CMV serostatus were collected together with the repertoire data.

A word on this clone: Its antigen is currently not known. The input lacks base qualities; no much larger clone sits a single base away.

Library construction relied on the immunoSEQ multiplex PCR assay. The multiplex PCR relied on a mix of 60 forward primers for TCR Vbeta segments and 13 reverse primers for TCR Jbeta segments. The CDR3 region of rearranged TCR beta genes was amplified from genomic DNA with a multiplex PCR assay. The Illumina HiSeq System was used to sequence the amplified TCR beta libraries as 87-base-pair reads. The published analysis was carried out like this. A later analysis counted around 72 million unique TCR beta chains across the 670 or so repertoires, and around 12 million of these chains were shared by at least two donors. A nearest-neighbor algorithm error-corrected the raw reads and collapsed the reads into unique sequences, merging closely related sequences to remove PCR and sequencing errors. Alignment of CDR3 sequences to IMGT reference sequences was used to assign V, D and J gene segments. For a sequence to be retained, at least a six-nucleotide match to both a V gene segment and a J gene segment was required. A rearrangement counted as productive if the CDR3 had no stop codons and remained in frame with V and J, and every other rearrangement counted as non-productive. CDR3 was defined according to IMGT convention as the region running from the second conserved V-encoded cysteine to the conserved J-encoded phenylalanine. In an earlier analysis of around 540 of the donors, sequences lacking an unambiguous match to a single V gene segment were excluded. An earlier analysis of 587 of the donors called V segments functional above 56.7% productive rearrangements and segregating when the between-donor standard deviation exceeded 5%. A statistical classification framework was built to diagnose cytomegalovirus status from the catalog of TCR beta chain sequences. V and J gene assignment, in a later analysis, came from comparing TCR nucleotide sequences with IMGT/GENE-DB human TR gene sequences. A later analysis assigned CDR3 sequences and most-parsimonious VDJ recombination scenarios with the TCRdist pipeline. In a later analysis, each TCR beta chain was defined by its CDR3 amino acid sequence together with its V-gene family, and reads lacking a unique V-gene family were excluded. A later analysis removed roughly 590 highly shared, low-generation-probability nucleotide sequences to deal with suspected cross-contamination and a sequencing artifact. A later analysis calculated a clonal expansion index for each public chain from normalized within-repertoire ranks of inferred template counts. Generation probabilities in a later analysis came from a VDJ recombination model fitted to out-of-frame rearrangements, and those results were checked against IGoR. A later analysis scored TCR-TCR, TCR-HLA and TCR-CMV co-occurrence with hypergeometric tests, applying a repertoire-size bias correction to TCR pairs. A later analysis estimated false discovery rates by permuting HLA or CMV assignments 20 times. In a later analysis, co-occurring TCRs were grouped with DBSCAN, and TCRdist sequence similarity was added when clustering was performed within HLA-allele-positive subsets. Co-occurrence clustering excluded repertoires with fewer than 30,000 or more than 120,000 public chains, plus five with anomalous nucleotide sharing. TCRdb obtained this table from immuneACCESS and retained in-frame rearrangements with V and J assigned. These tables miss some clones; where compared with another copy, unresolved V genes account for less than half of the shortfall, and the remainder is unexplained. Clone size and V and J calls were adopted from that table, with D and trimming inferred from the DNA. This sample lists more than 15,000 clones; 75% were detected once. About 4% of the sample belongs to the ten largest clones.

The investigation overall reported the following: CMV serostatus was the only immune exposure information available for the cohort. The authors suggested that the approach could potentially be extended to other disease states and immunological phenotypes. In a later analysis, TCR association rates were found to vary across HLA loci, with the most associated TCRs seen for DRB1 alleles and the fewest for HLA-C alleles. Linkage disequilibrium might explain the correlated functional status among segregating V segments, but an unknown experimental factor could not be excluded. A total of fewer than 200 TCR beta chains were listed by the study as associated with cytomegalovirus. In a later analysis, 15,000 to 20,000 TCR beta sequences were associated with specific HLA alleles at a false discovery rate of 0.05. Assigning TCR associations to individual alleles was difficult when HLA alleles, especially DR and DQ, strongly co-occurred. Most TCR sequences were seen in very few donors, while some public TCRs were found in many individuals. A later genetic analysis reported fewer N-insertions in productive TCRs among donors in an Asian-associated ancestry cluster than the approximately 700-donor mean. In this cohort, only TCR beta chains were sequenced, and detectable features were limited by the absence of alpha or paired-chain data. In a later genetic analysis, a missense DCLRE1C variant was associated with V-gene and J-gene trimming of TCR beta chains, and the association was replicated in an independent cohort. Some IMGT-functional V segments, including TRBV6-2 and TRBV6-3, could not be distinguished by the 87-base-pair reads and were therefore excluded. A further reported finding was that TCR beta sequences accurately predicted the HLA-A and HLA-B alleles for most subjects in the first cohort. In vitro tests confirmed that a few of the cytomegalovirus-associated TCR beta chains recognize cytomegalovirus antigens. Several of the top co-occurrence clusters appeared to be linked to parvovirus B19, influenza, CMV and Epstein-Barr virus, according to a later analysis. A later analysis found that most CMV-associated TCR beta chains appeared HLA-restricted, with HLA associations seemingly driven largely by CMV exposure. Roughly uniform sequencing depth across donors was assumed in presence/absence analyses, although this assumption may not hold. In an earlier analysis of 587 of the donors, most TCR beta V segments appeared in productive rearrangements about 90% or about 30% of the time, broadly matching IMGT annotations. The classifier was reported to diagnose cytomegalovirus status with high specificity and sensitivity in both the original and validation cohorts. Because counts were too low, roughly 16 rarely observed V segments, including chromosome 9 orphons, were excluded from the earlier analysis of several hundred of the donors. Because HLA typing was missing for some donors at each locus, association tests included only the typed subset. A group of highly shared sequence variants was considered likely to be a technical artifact of the sequencing pipeline. A later analysis found that HLA-associated TCR beta chains were more clonally expanded and had lower generation probabilities than equally common non-associated chains.

Cut back by 4 bases and 1 base, the V and J ends lie 13 bases apart. The CDR3, from cysteine to phenylalanine, totals 14 residues. The retained sequence is limited to the CDR3, 42 bases, with the frame set at the first base. Via the germline V gene (reference sequence), CDR1 is GTSNPN and CDR2 SVGIG. The cohort comprised fewer than 750 healthy bone marrow donors. Cohort members were all nominally healthy when sampled, although unrecorded immune exposures were likely present. The donor tested CMV seronegative and was one of the 352 seronegative cohort members. Each donor provided a peripheral blood sample, and peripheral blood mononuclear cells were used for TCR beta sequencing. The Qiagen DNeasy Blood Extraction Kit was used to extract genomic DNA from the blood cell samples.

Input material: PBMCs. The rearranged segments are TRBV30 and TRBJ1-1, with the D gene not clear enough to name. The TCR was taken from a man aged 18 to 29 in good health and CMV-seronegative. The nucleotide sequence reads as follows: TGTGCCTGGATTCAAATAGCACGGAACACTGAAGCTTTCTTT. The encoded protein is CAWIQIARNTEAFF.